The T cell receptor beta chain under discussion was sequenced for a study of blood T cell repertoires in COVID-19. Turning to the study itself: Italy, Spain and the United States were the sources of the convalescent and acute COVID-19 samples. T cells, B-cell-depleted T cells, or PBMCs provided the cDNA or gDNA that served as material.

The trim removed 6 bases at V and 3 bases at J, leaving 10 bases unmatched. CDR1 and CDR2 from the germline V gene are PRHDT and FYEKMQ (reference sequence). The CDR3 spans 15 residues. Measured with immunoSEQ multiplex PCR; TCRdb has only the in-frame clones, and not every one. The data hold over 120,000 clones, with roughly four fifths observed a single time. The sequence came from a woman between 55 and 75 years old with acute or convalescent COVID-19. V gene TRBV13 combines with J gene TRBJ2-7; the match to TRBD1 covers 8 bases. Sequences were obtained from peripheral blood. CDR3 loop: CASRERDRGGYEQYF. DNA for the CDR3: TGTGCCAGCAGGGAGCGAGACAGGGGAGGCTACGAGCAGTACTTC.